The 3 T cell receptor beta chains reported below all come from one sample, sequenced in a study of CD8+CD57+ T cells in acquired aplastic anemia. The study profiled TCR beta VDJ and CDR3 using genomic DNA as template. TCRdb passed the reads through MiXCR, listing each CDR3 protein once. This repertoire shows about 240,000 distinct CDR3 sequences, about 44% found once; its top ten account for 7% to 9.5%. Previously, flow cytometry had revealed CD8+CD57+ cell expansion in the patients chosen for sequencing. The specimen was sorted CD4+, CD8+, or CD8+CD57+ T cells (not recorded which) from PBMCs. These receptor sequences come from a human donor with aplastic anemia.

Remarks on this clonotype: One base away lies a much larger clone, so this may be a sequencing read error. Since no conserved phenylalanine or tryptophan closes the CDR3, a read error is the likely cause. The rearrangement uses TRBV4-3 and TRBJ2-3; D unresolved. From germline, CDR1 is LGHNA and CDR2 YSLEER. The CDR3 loop spans 15 amino acids. The ends were cut back, 0 bases at V and 3 bases at J, with 10 bases in the middle. In DNA, the CDR3 is TGCGCCAGCAGCCAAGATTCGGCCGGAACAGATACGCAGTATCTT. Amino acid sequence: CASSQDSAGTDTQYL.

This chain connects TRBV19 to TRBJ1-2, with 12 bases lining up with TRBD1. The length of the CDR3 is 13 residues. The V gene's germline CDR1 is LNHDA and CDR2 SQIVND (reference sequence). V lost 10 bases and J lost 6; bases outside the gene matches: 6. The DNA of the CDR3 is TGTGCCACCCGGGACAGGGGGCCTGATGGCTACACCTTC. Its translation: CATRDRGPDGYTF.

This clonotype was recorded many times. The chain carries TRBV10-3 and TRBJ1-5, with 9 positions matching TRBD1. The CDR3 extends over 15 amino acids. The germline gives CDR1 ENHRY, CDR2 SYGVKD. The ends lost 8 bases at V and 1 base at J; junction bases unmatched: 6. The DNA of the CDR3 is TGTGCCATCTCCCGGGACAGGGAAAGCAATCAGCCCCAGCATTTT. Translated, it gives CAISRDRESNQPQHF.